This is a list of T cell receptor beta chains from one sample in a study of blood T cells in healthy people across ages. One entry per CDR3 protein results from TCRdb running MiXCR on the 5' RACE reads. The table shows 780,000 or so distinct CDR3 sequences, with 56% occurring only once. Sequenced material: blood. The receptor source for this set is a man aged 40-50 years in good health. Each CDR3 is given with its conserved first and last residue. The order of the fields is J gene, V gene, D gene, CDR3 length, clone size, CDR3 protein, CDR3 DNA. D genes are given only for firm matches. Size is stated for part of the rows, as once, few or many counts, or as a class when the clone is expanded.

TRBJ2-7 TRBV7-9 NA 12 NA CASSLVPEEQYF TGTGCCAGCAGCTTAGTGCCCGAAGAGCAGTACTTC
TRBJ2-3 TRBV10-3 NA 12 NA CAIRPTTDTQYF TGTGCCATCAGACCAACCACAGATACGCAGTATTTT
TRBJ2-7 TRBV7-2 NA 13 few CASSRRDTYEQYF TGTGCCAGCAGCCGCCGGGACACCTACGAGCAGTACTTC
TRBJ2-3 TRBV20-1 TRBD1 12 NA CSADRVADTQYF TGCAGTGCTGACAGGGTTGCAGATACGCAGTATTTT
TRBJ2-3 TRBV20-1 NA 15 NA CSPLRSRTGTDTQYF TGCAGTCCCCTCAGGTCTAGAACTGGCACAGATACGCAGTATTTT
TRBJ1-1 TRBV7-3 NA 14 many CASSLSGVATEAFF TGTGCCAGCAGCTTGTCAGGGGTGGCCACTGAAGCTTTCTTT
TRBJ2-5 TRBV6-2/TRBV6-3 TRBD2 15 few CASSYLGLARETQYF TGTGCCAGCAGTTACCTGGGACTAGCGAGGGAGACCCAGTACTTC
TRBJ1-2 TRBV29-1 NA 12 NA CNVDSGAYGYTF TGCAACGTTGATAGCGGGGCCTATGGCTACACCTTC
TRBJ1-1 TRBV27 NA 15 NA CASSLYRTMNTEAFF TGTGCCAGCAGTTTATATCGGACCATGAACACTGAAGCTTTCTTT
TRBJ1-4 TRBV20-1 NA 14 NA CSAREGGLGEKLFF TGCAGTGCTAGAGAGGGGGGTCTTGGGGAAAAACTGTTTTTT
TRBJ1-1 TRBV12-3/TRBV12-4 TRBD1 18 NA CASSWVVQGASPPSEAFF TGTGCCAGCAGTTGGGTTGTGCAGGGGGCGTCTCCTCCGAGTGAAGCTTTCTTT
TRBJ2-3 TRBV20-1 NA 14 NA CSARGGALSDTQYF TGCAGTGCTAGGGGGGGCGCCCTGTCAGATACGCAGTATTTT
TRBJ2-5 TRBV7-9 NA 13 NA CASSPPILGTQYF TGTGCCAGCAGCCCCCCCATCTTAGGGACCCAGTACTTC
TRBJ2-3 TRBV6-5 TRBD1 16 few CASSYGAGGGTDTQYF TGTGCCAGCAGTTACGGGGCAGGGGGTGGCACAGATACGCAGTATTTT
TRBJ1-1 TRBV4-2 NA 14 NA CASSQEGSVGEAFF TGTGCCAGCAGCCAAGAAGGGTCCGTCGGTGAAGCTTTCTTT
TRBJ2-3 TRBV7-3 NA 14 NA CASSLGRATDTQYF TGTGCCAGCAGCCTAGGACGAGCCACAGATACGCAGTATTTT
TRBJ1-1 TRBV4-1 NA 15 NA CASSLRSAANTEAFF TGCGCCAGCAGCCTCAGATCGGCAGCGAACACTGAAGCTTTCTTT
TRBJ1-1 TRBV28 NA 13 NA CASSFVDRGEAFF TGTGCCAGCAGTTTCGTTGACCGTGGTGAAGCTTTCTTT
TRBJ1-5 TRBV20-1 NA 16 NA CSAPFPRDGAPGPQHF TGCAGTGCTCCCTTCCCCCGGGACGGTGCCCCTGGGCCCCAGCATTTT